This T cell receptor beta chain was identified during a study of shared clonotypes between healthy human individuals. Turning to the study itself: Each donor's CD8 memory used one plate, CD8 naive two, each CD4 subset three. Study observations and caveats: Clonotype sharing among the donors was expected to vary with sequencing depth. Among several donors, around 5% of naive CD4 clonotypes were found in common.

Several immunoSEQ plates received, in even portions, the genomic DNA of each subset. Sequenced by immunoSEQ multiplex PCR; TCRdb stores in-frame clones only, minus some. The data contain approximately 2,000,000 clones, around 93% of them singletons. From germline, CDR1 is SQVTM and CDR2 ANQGSEA. Trimming stripped 1 base from V and 8 bases from J, with 12 bases between. The CDR3 totals 13 residues. Comments on this clone: Its antigen remains unidentified.

CD45RO negativity and positive selection for CCR7 defined naive CD8 cells, a population that excluded terminally differentiated effector memory CD45RA+ cells. The origin of this receptor is a man between 18 and 29 years old in good health. Some clones in this sample may be carry-over from other donors' samples. The specimen was naive CD8+ T cells from PBMCs. V is TRBV29-1 and J is TRBJ1-5; the D is unclear. The CDR3 DNA is TGCAGCGTTGAAGTCCCAGGACCGGAGCCCCAGCATTTT. Its protein product is CSVEVPGPEPQHF.